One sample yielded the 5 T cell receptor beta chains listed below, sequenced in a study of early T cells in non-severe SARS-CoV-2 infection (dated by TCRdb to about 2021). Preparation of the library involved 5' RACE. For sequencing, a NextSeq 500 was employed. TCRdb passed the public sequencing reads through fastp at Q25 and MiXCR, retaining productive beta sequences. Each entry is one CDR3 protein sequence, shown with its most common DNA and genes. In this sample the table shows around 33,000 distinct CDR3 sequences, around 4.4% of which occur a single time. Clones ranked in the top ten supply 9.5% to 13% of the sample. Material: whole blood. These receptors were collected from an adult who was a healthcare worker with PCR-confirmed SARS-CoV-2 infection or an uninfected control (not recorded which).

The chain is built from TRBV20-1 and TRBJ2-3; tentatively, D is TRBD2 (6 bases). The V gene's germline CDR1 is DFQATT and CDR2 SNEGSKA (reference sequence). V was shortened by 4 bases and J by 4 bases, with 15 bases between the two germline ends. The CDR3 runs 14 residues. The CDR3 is CSAISGRSPDTQYF. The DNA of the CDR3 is TGCAGTGCTATCTCAGGGAGGTCCCCAGATACGCAGTATTTT.

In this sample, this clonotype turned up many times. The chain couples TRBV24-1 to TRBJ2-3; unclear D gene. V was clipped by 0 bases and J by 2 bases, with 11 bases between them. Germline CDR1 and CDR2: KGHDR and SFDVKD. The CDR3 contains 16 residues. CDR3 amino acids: CATSDLLAAHTDTQYF. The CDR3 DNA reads TGTGCCACCAGTGATTTGCTGGCGGCTCACACAGATACGCAGTATTTT.

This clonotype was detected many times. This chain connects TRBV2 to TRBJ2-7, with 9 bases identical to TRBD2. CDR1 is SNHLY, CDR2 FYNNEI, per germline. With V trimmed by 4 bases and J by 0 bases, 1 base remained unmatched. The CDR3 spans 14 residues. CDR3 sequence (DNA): TGTGCCAGCAGTGGTAGCGGGAGCTCCTACGAGCAGTACTTC. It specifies CASSGSGSSYEQYF.

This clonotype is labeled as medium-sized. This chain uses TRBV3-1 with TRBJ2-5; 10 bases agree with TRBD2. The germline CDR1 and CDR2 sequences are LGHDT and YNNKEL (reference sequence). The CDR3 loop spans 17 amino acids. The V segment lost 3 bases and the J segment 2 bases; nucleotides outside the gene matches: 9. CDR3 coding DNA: TGTGCCAGCAGCCATCAATCCGGGACTAGCGCGCAAGAGACCCAGTACTTC. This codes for CASSHQSGTSAQETQYF.

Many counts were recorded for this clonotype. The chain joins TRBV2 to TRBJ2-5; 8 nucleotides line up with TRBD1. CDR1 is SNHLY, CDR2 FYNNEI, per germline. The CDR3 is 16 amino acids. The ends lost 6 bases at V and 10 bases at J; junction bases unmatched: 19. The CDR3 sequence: CASSWAGYSGQVDQYF. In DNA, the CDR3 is TGTGCCAGCAGCTGGGCAGGGTACTCGGGACAGGTTGACCAGTACTTC.